A single sample is the source of the 29 T cell receptor beta chains below, sequenced in a study of cytomegalovirus exposure and HLA in healthy donors. Primers included in the PCR were 60 Vbeta and 13 Jbeta primers. Method: immunoSEQ multiplex PCR; TCRdb's copy keeps in-frame clones and lacks some. The sample lists some 65,000 clones; around 62% were seen once. The sample taken for sequencing was PBMCs. These receptor sequences come from a man under 40 in good health and CMV-seronegative.

The V gene is TRBV28, the J gene TRBJ1-2; TRBD1 matches 9 bases. V lost 5 bases and J lost 5; bases outside the gene matches: 6. The V gene's germline CDR1 is MDHEN and CDR2 SYDVKM. The CDR3 has 14 residues. The CDR3 DNA follows: TGTGCCAGCAGTGCCGGACAGGGGCGGTATGGCTACACCTTC. This codes for CASSAGQGRYGYTF.

The genes are TRBV6-5 and TRBJ1-2; 10 bases map to TRBD1. V lost 4 bases to trimming and J lost 5 bases; unmatched junction nucleotides: 7. The CDR3 is made up of 15 amino acids. Germline V gives CDR1 MNHEY, CDR2 SVGAGI. DNA for the CDR3: TGTGCCAGCAGTTGGTCCGGGACAGGGGATTATGGCTACACCTTC. This translates into CASSWSGTGDYGYTF.

This sequence joins TRBV4-2 and TRBJ2-4, with a weak D call TRBD2 (5 bases). CDR1 LGHNA and CDR2 YNFKEQ come from the germline V gene. The V end was cut by 4 bases, the J end by 0 bases, with 13 bases between. The CDR3 loop spans 16 amino acids. CDR3 nucleotides: TGTGCCAGCAGCCCCAGGTGGAGCGGAGCCAAAAACATTCAGTACTTC. Translated, it gives CASSPRWSGAKNIQYF.

This chain links TRBV30 with TRBJ1-1, with 7 nucleotides matching TRBD1. V was pared by 4 bases and J by 1 base, with 6 bases of the junction left unmatched. This CDR3 is built from 14 residues. The germline V gene encodes CDR1 GTSNPN and CDR2 SVGIG (reference sequence). The CDR3 is CAWTRDSSNTEAFF. CDR3 DNA sequence: TGTGCCTGGACTCGGGACAGTTCGAACACTGAAGCTTTCTTT.

This clone was observed a handful of times. This same CDR3 is encoded by further DNA sequences in the sample. This sequence joins TRBV19 and TRBJ2-7; D might be TRBD2 (6 bases). The CDR3 spans 14 residues. Germline CDR1 is LNHDA and CDR2 is SQIVND (reference sequence). The V and J ends lost 2 bases and 4 bases respectively, with 12 bases between them. The CDR3 DNA reads as TGTGCCAGTAGTATATCCGGGAGTGGATACGAGCAGTACTTC. The encoded protein is CASSISGSGYEQYF.

V is TRBV5-8 and J is TRBJ2-5; 7 bases match TRBD1. This CDR3 region has 13 residues. V lost 4 bases to trimming and J lost 4 bases; unmatched junction nucleotides: 4. Germline lookup yields CDR1 SGHTS and CDR2 YDEGEE. The CDR3 sequence: CASSRQGIETQYF. The CDR3, as DNA: TGTGCCAGCAGCCGACAGGGAATAGAGACCCAGTACTTC.

The rearrangement joins TRBV13 to TRBJ2-7; no clear D. The germline CDR1 and CDR2 sequences are PRHDT and FYEKMQ (reference sequence). Between the trimmed V and J ends, which lost 8 bases and 6 bases, there was a span of 17 bases. The CDR3 spans 13 residues. The CDR3 sequence is CASLSNPASEQYF. The CDR3, as DNA: TGTGCCAGCCTATCAAACCCCGCTAGCGAGCAGTACTTC.

The sample holds a few counts of this clone. The chain is built from TRBV7-3 and TRBJ2-5; the match to TRBD2 covers 10 bases. V trimming: 5 bases; J trimming: 5 bases; junction bases outside the gene matches: 5. From germline, CDR1 is SGHTA and CDR2 FQGTGA. CDR3 length equals 14 residues. CDR3 coding DNA: TGTGCCAGCAGCATAGCGGGGGGCGGGGAGACCCAGTACTTC. Amino acid sequence: CASSIAGGGETQYF.

The rearrangement uses TRBV7-3 and TRBJ1-2, with TRBD1 identical over 9 bases. Germline V lookup: CDR1 SGHTA, CDR2 FQGTGA. V gave up 5 bases and J gave up 2 bases; unmatched junction bases: 3. The CDR3 spans 14 residues. The CDR3 spells CASSPDRGNYGYTF. The CDR3 DNA reads as TGTGCCAGCAGCCCGGACAGGGGCAACTATGGCTACACCTTC.

The chain uses TRBV19 and TRBJ2-3, with D possibly matching TRBD2 (5 bases). This CDR3 comprises 12 residues. From germline, CDR1 is LNHDA and CDR2 SQIVND (reference sequence). Trimming removed 5 bases at V and 5 bases at J, with 8 bases between. Here the CDR3 reads CASSPGGDTQYF. CDR3 sequence (DNA): TGTGCCAGTAGTCCCGGAGGAGATACGCAGTATTTT.

The chain is built from TRBV5-4 and TRBJ2-1, with 11 positions matching TRBD2. Trimming at V came to 4 bases and at J to 8 bases, leaving 14 bases not matched to a gene. CDR3 length: 17 amino acids. From germline, CDR1 is SGHNT and CDR2 YYREEE (reference sequence). The chain's CDR3 is CASSPPGASGGSDEQFF. The CDR3 bases are TGTGCCAGCAGCCCGCCCGGGGCTAGCGGGGGGAGTGATGAGCAGTTCTTC.

The chain uses TRBV4-1 and TRBJ2-3; the D gene is possibly TRBD2 (6 bases). Germline loops: CDR1 MGHRA, CDR2 YSYEKL. Trimming took 3 bases from V and 1 from J, leaving 14 bases between them. The CDR3 has 16 residues. CDR3 in DNA: TGCGCCAGCAGCCATCGGGGAGGCAGCCGCACAGATACGCAGTATTTT. As protein: CASSHRGGSRTDTQYF.

The chain recombines TRBV7-2 with TRBJ2-3, with 8 bases aligning to TRBD1. This CDR3 has 16 amino acids. V lost 5 bases and J lost 0; bases outside the gene matches: 7. Looked up from germline, CDR1 is SGHTA and CDR2 is FQGNSA. This CDR3 is CASSQRAGGSTDTQYF. DNA for the CDR3: TGTGCCAGCAGCCAGAGAGCAGGGGGCAGCACAGATACGCAGTATTTT.

The chain couples TRBV4-2 to TRBJ2-7; weak D call: TRBD2 (5 bases). Trimming shortened V by 4 bases and J by 2 bases, and 9 bases separated the two germline ends. CDR1 LGHNA and CDR2 YNFKEQ come from the germline V gene. This CDR3 is 13 amino acids long. CDR3 nucleotides: TGTGCCAGCAGCCTCGGGGAAACCTACGAGCAGTACTTC. Translation: CASSLGETYEQYF.

The chain links TRBV11-3 to TRBJ2-5; 7 positions match TRBD2. Looked up from germline, CDR1 is SGHNT and CDR2 is YENEEA. This CDR3 region has 16 residues. V was pared by 5 bases and J by 2 bases, with 11 bases of the junction left unmatched. The CDR3 sequence is CASSPEAGEGQETQYF. The CDR3 DNA reads as TGTGCCAGCAGCCCAGAGGCGGGGGAAGGACAAGAGACCCAGTACTTC. The full variable domain, completed using reference TRBV11-3 and TRBJ2-5, is EAGVVQSPRYKIIEKKQPVAFWCNPISGHNTLYWYLQNLGQGPELLIRYENEEAVDDSQLPKDRFSAERLKGVDSTLKIQPAELGDSAVYLCASSPEAGEGQETQYFGPGTRLLVL.

The chain is built from TRBV4-1 and TRBJ2-2; 10 nucleotides line up with TRBD2. Germline values: CDR1 MGHRA, CDR2 YSYEKL. The trim removed 4 bases at V and 3 bases at J, leaving 8 bases unmatched. The CDR3 runs to 17 residues. The CDR3 loop is CASSPQAGGLDTGELFF. Written as DNA, the CDR3 is TGCGCCAGCAGCCCCCAAGCGGGGGGGCTGGACACCGGGGAGCTGTTTTTT.

This clone was detected once. The chain combines TRBV5-1 with TRBJ1-2; D is unclear. This CDR3 contains 14 residues. Trimming pared 2 bases from V and 6 bases from J, leaving 14 bases between. The germline V gene encodes CDR1 SGHRS and CDR2 YFSETQ. The CDR3 is CASSFSGSSDGYTF. The CDR3 nucleotides read TGCGCCAGCAGCTTTTCGGGCAGTAGCGATGGCTACACCTTC.

V usage is TRBV7-7 and J usage is TRBJ2-7; 13 bases align to TRBD2. This CDR3 comprises 15 residues. V was pared by 5 bases and J by 2 bases, with 3 bases of the junction left unmatched. CDR1 and CDR2 (germline): SSHAT, FNYEAQ (reference sequence). Here the CDR3 DNA reads TGTGCCAGCAGCCCGGGACTAGCGGGAACCTACGAGCAGTACTTC. Its protein product is CASSPGLAGTYEQYF.

The CDR3 bases are TGCAGCGTTGGTGACAGGGGGCGAACTGAAGCTTTCTTT. It encodes CSVGDRGRTEAFF. This chain links TRBV29-1 with TRBJ1-1; 10 bases are a match to TRBD1. Germline-derived CDR1 and CDR2 are SQVTM and ANQGSEA. The V segment lost 4 bases and the J segment 5 bases; nucleotides outside the gene matches: 4. The CDR3 is 13 amino acids.

V is TRBV6-5 and J is TRBJ1-2, with 12 bases that match TRBD1. J was trimmed by 8 bases and V by 5 bases; bases with no gene match: 9. The CDR3 totals 15 residues. The V gene's germline CDR1 is MNHEY and CDR2 SVGAGI. The CDR3 nucleotides read TGTGCCAGCAGTCCCGGGGGACAGGGGGCCAAAGGCTACACCTTC. This codes for CASSPGGQGAKGYTF.

The chain is built from TRBV2 and TRBJ1-1; 7 bases are a match to TRBD1. The length of the CDR3 is 15 residues. Germline V CDR1 and CDR2: SNHLY, FYNNEI. V dropped 6 bases and J dropped 11; count of bases not matched to a gene: 18. As DNA, the CDR3 is TGTGCCAGCAGAGCTTCCGAGGCAGGGGGTTTACTGGCTTTCTTT. Translated, it gives CASRASEAGGLLAFF.

The CDR3 reads CASSLGVGQFYEQYF. The CDR3 DNA reads TGTGCCAGCAGCTTAGGCGTGGGACAGTTTTACGAGCAGTACTTC. This chain connects TRBV13 to TRBJ2-7, with TRBD1 matching over 7 bases. The CDR3 runs 15 residues. Germline values: CDR1 PRHDT, CDR2 FYEKMQ (reference sequence). V gave up 0 bases and J gave up 4 bases; unmatched junction bases: 6.

The chain combines TRBV27 with TRBJ2-7; 7 bases map to TRBD1. V shed 5 bases, J shed 3 bases, and the junction held 7 bases outside the gene matches. This CDR3 region has 14 residues. The germline V gene has CDR1 MNHEY and CDR2 SMNVEV (reference sequence). The CDR3 coding sequence is TGTGCCAGCAGTCCGCGACAGGGCGGCTACGAGCAGTACTTC. Amino acids: CASSPRQGGYEQYF.

This chain joins TRBV7-9 and TRBJ2-7; TRBD2 might be the D (6 bases). The CDR3 extends over 15 amino acids. CDR1 and CDR2 (germline): SEHNR, FQNEAQ (reference sequence). Deletions cut 5 bases from V and 1 base from J, with 15 bases between. The CDR3 DNA reads TGTGCCAGCAGCCTCGCGGGGCAGCCATCCTACGAGCAGTACTTC. Protein: CASSLAGQPSYEQYF.

This clone was seen a few times. The chain employs TRBV6-1 and TRBJ1-4; D is unresolved. Trimming removed 3 bases from V and 8 bases from J, with 13 bases in between. This CDR3 is 14 amino acids long. From germline, CDR1 is MNHNS and CDR2 SASEGT. The DNA for the CDR3 is TGTGCCAGCAGTGACCGGTGGTTTTCCGAAAAACTGTTTTTT. Its protein is CASSDRWFSEKLFF.

The rearrangement uses TRBV5-4 and TRBJ1-6; perhaps TRBD1 as D (6 bases). CDR3 length: 12 residues. V shed 9 bases and J shed 8 bases, with 12 bases lying between them. Germline V gene sequence: CDR1 SGHNT, CDR2 YYREEE (reference sequence). CDR3 nucleotides: TGTGCCACAGGGGCTGGGGATTCACCCCTCCACTTT. It translates to CATGAGDSPLHF.

This clone was counted only a few times. The rearrangement joins TRBV9 to TRBJ1-5; possible D gene TRBD1, 6 bases. Trimming removed 0 bases at V and 4 bases at J, with 11 bases between. This CDR3 contains 15 residues. In germline, CDR1 is SGDLS, CDR2 YYNGEE. The CDR3 DNA follows: TGTGCCAGCAGCGTAGGCACAGGGCGGAATCAGCCCCAGCATTTT. Its protein product is CASSVGTGRNQPQHF.

The chain couples TRBV30 to TRBJ2-3, with D maybe TRBD1 (6 bases). The CDR3 sequence is 13 residues long. From germline, CDR1 is GTSNPN and CDR2 SVGIG (reference sequence). Trimming stripped 2 bases from V and 2 bases from J, with 8 bases between. In DNA, the CDR3 is TGTGCCTGGAGTCAGGGGTTCACAGATACGCAGTATTTT. It codes for CAWSQGFTDTQYF.

The rearrangement joins TRBV30 to TRBJ2-2, with TRBD1 identical over 9 bases. V lost 3 bases and J lost 4; bases outside the gene matches: 6. This CDR3 is 15 amino acids long. The germline CDR1 and CDR2 sequences are GTSNPN and SVGIG (reference sequence). The CDR3 sequence is CAWRGQGIGTGELFF. The DNA for the CDR3 is TGTGCCTGGAGGGGACAGGGAATAGGCACCGGGGAGCTGTTTTTT.